The TCR beta chain under discussion was sequenced for a study of PD-L1 blockade in urothelial cancer. Study context: Patients commenced atezolizumab in the mid-2010s, and it was given at 1,200 mg intravenously every 3 weeks. Median blood clonality was roughly 0.072, with tens of thousands of unique TCRs. Analyses were performed on blood at 3 weeks after treatment start (the second dose) and at 6 weeks.

This CDR3 contains 13 residues. V gave up 3 bases and J gave up 0 bases, with 6 bases separating them. CDR1 SGHTA and CDR2 FQGNSA come from the germline V gene. A spike-in of synthetic TCR analog templates was added to each PCR. This table comes from immunoSEQ multiplex PCR, and its TCRdb copy is limited to in-frame clones, with some not included. The table has 56,000 or so clones, over 75% seen once. As to time point: pretreatment peripheral blood. The chain is built from TRBV7-2 and TRBJ2-7; D uncertain. The sample in question was PBMCs, obtained around atezolizumab (anti-PD-L1) treatment. The receptor comes from a man aged 70-80 years with urothelial cancer. The CDR3 DNA follows: TGTGCCAGCAGCTTGTCTAGCTCCTACGAGCAGTACTTC. This sequence encodes CASSLSSSYEQYF. Together with reference TRBV7-2 and TRBJ2-7, the CDR3 gives the full variable domain: GAGVSQSPSNKVTEKGKDVELRCDPISGHTALYWYRQSLGQGLEFLIYFQGNSAPDKSGLPSDRFSAERTGGSVSTLTIQRTQQEDSAVYLCASSLSSSYEQYFGPGTRLTVT.